Described below is a single T cell receptor (beta chain) sequence and its context. Data came from immunoSEQ multiplex PCR; TCRdb stores just in-frame clones and leaves some out. Altogether fewer than 90,000 clones are present, 86% being singletons, with the ten largest covering almost 4%. This sample is part of a study of blood T cell repertoires in COVID-19. The CDR3 totals 14 residues. CDR1 is MDHEN, CDR2 SYDVKM, per germline. Unmatched junction bases numbered 4, after V lost 5 bases and J lost 4 bases. Material for sequencing was peripheral blood. The receptor was derived from a man between 65 and 79 years old with active COVID-19. V gene TRBV28 combines with J gene TRBJ2-1, with 8 bases identical to TRBD2. The CDR3 nucleotides read TGTGCCAGCAGTCTTGTAGCGGGGTACAATGAGCAGTTCTTC. Residues: CASSLVAGYNEQFF. Together with reference TRBV28 and TRBJ2-1, the CDR3 gives the full variable domain: DVKVTQSSRYLVKRTGEKVFLECVQDMDHENMFWYRQDPGLGLRLIYFSYDVKMKEKGDIPEGYSVSREKKERFSLILESASTNQTSMYLCASSLVAGYNEQFFGPGTRLTVL.